The clone carrying this TCR beta chain was detected a few times. As yet, its antigen is unknown. Germline CDR1 SGHAT, CDR2 FQNNGV. V dropped 11 bases and J dropped 1 base, with 12 bases sitting between them. The CDR3 is 13 residues long. The data derive from a study of beta chain features in type 1 diabetes. Each of the sorted populations had a purity greater than 95%. All of the isolated RNA was reverse transcribed, so expressed TCRB transcripts were sequenced. Here immunoSEQ multiplex PCR was the method, and the copy in TCRdb shows in-frame clones only, minus some. The profile shows about 53,000 clones, about 60% of them singletons. Whole-study results and caveats: Junctions at VDJ sites from type 1 diabetes patients had fewer insertions and more deletions. Type 1 diabetes patients had moderately but significantly shorter TCRB CDR3s in all four CD4+ subsets. Healthy donors had naive, central memory and Treg TCRB repertoires that appeared less similar than those seen among patients.

The chain links TRBV11-2 to TRBJ2-1; TRBD1 is a possible D gene (5 bases). The sequence came from a woman in her twenties or thirties with type 1 diabetes. Sequencing input: stem cell memory CD4+ T cells from blood. The DNA of the CDR3 is TGTGCCTCCCAGGGCCAATCCTACAATGAGCAGTTCTTC. This translates into CASQGQSYNEQFF.